This T cell receptor (beta chain) was documented in a study of long-term antiretroviral therapy in people with HIV. The assay used was immunoSEQ (version v3.0), run at survey level. Measured with immunoSEQ multiplex PCR; TCRdb has only the in-frame clones, and not every one. The sample records roughly 30,000 clones, just under 95% being singletons. Germline assignment: CDR1 SGHNT and CDR2 YYREEE (reference sequence). Trimming shortened V by 8 bases and J by 0 bases, and 17 bases separated the two germline ends. CDR3 length: 15 amino acids. This TCR derives from a man in his fifties with HIV. The chain combines TRBV5-4 with TRBJ1-1, with unresolved D. The input for sequencing was unsorted PBMCs, taken 5.3 years after starting antiretroviral therapy. The CDR3 nucleotides are TGTGCCAGTACTAGGAGGCATGGGATGAACACTGAAGCTTTCTTT. Its protein is CASTRRHGMNTEAFF.